The 24 T cell receptor beta chains presented below share a single source sample, sequenced in a study of blood T cells in healthy people across ages. The second PCR ran roughly 6 to 11 cycles with a sample-barcoded 5' primer and J-beta primers. TCRdb redid the calling of the 5' RACE reads with MiXCR, one entry per CDR3 protein. The sample shows 1,500,000 or so distinct CDR3 sequences, 35% to 45% of them seen only once. Sequenced input: blood. The receptors were sampled from a woman under 30 in good health.

The gene calls are TRBV28 and TRBJ1-1; TRBD1 agrees at 8 bases. The V gene end was trimmed by 9 bases and the J gene end by 3 bases; junction bases not matched to a gene: 15. CDR1 and CDR2 (germline): MDHEN, SYDVKM. The CDR3 runs to 16 residues. CDR3: CASSIGTGWMDTEAFF. Here the CDR3 DNA reads TGTGCCAGTAGCATCGGGACAGGTTGGATGGACACTGAAGCTTTCTTT. Together with reference TRBV28 and TRBJ1-1, the CDR3 gives the full variable domain: DVKVTQSSRYLVKRTGEKVFLECVQDMDHENMFWYRQDPGLGLRLIYFSYDVKMKEKGDIPEGYSVSREKKERFSLILESASTNQTSMYLCASSIGTGWMDTEAFFGQGTRLTVV.

The chain uses TRBV29-1 and TRBJ2-1, with 8 bases that match TRBD2. The CDR3 is made up of 13 amino acids. V dropped 2 bases and J dropped 4; count of bases not matched to a gene: 1. CDR1 is SQVTM, CDR2 ANQGSEA, per germline. Written as DNA, the CDR3 is TGCAGCGTTGAAACTAGCGGTTACAATGAGCAGTTCTTC. Its translation: CSVETSGYNEQFF.

The genes are TRBV4-3 and TRBJ2-3; D is perhaps TRBD2 (7 bases). This CDR3 contains 16 residues. The V and J ends lost 0 bases and 5 bases respectively, with 15 bases between them. CDR1 and CDR2 (germline): LGHNA, YSLEER. The CDR3 DNA reads TGCGCCAGCAGCCAAGAGGGGGGGGGGCTGAGAGATACGCAGTATTTT. It is translated as CASSQEGGGLRDTQYF.

The rearrangement joins TRBV10-3 to TRBJ2-4; 10 bases map to TRBD2. Trimming cost V 2 bases and J 1 base; bases outside gene matches: 5. The length of the CDR3 is 17 residues. Per germline, CDR1 ENHRY and CDR2 SYGVKD. CDR3 amino acids: CAISEGGLAKAKNIQYF. DNA of the CDR3: TGTGCCATCAGTGAGGGGGGACTAGCGAAGGCCAAAAACATTCAGTACTTC.

V is TRBV28 and J is TRBJ1-2, with 7 bases lining up with TRBD1. Germline V lookup: CDR1 MDHEN, CDR2 SYDVKM. V shed 6 bases, J shed 3 bases, and the junction held 4 bases outside the gene matches. CDR3 size: 13 residues. The CDR3 here is CASRTGDYYGYTF. The CDR3 region has the DNA TGTGCCAGCAGAACAGGGGATTACTATGGCTACACCTTC.

This clonotype was counted only a few times. The V call is TRBV6-1, the J call TRBJ1-2, with D perhaps TRBD1 (5 bases). V was cut by 8 bases and J by 3 bases, with 13 bases left in between. Germline V gene lookup returns CDR1 MNHNS and CDR2 SASEGT. The CDR3 runs to 13 residues. The CDR3 spells CASVTGAYYGYTF. CDR3 nucleotide sequence: TGTGCCAGCGTAACCGGGGCTTACTATGGCTACACCTTC.

This clonotype occurred a few times. This chain joins TRBV24-1 and TRBJ2-1; tentative D call: TRBD2 (5 bases). Trimming removed 6 bases from V and 5 bases from J, with 10 bases in between. Germline V lookup: CDR1 KGHDR, CDR2 SFDVKD. The CDR3 extends over 13 amino acids. CDR3 bases: TGTGCCACCAGTAGCGGAAGGAACAATGAGCAGTTCTTC. Translation: CATSSGRNNEQFF.

This clonotype was observed many times. V and J are TRBV7-2 and TRBJ2-3; a possible D gene is TRBD1 (5 bases). Germline V CDR1 and CDR2: SGHTA, FQGNSA. V was cut by 2 bases and J by 3 bases, with 9 bases left in between. This CDR3 spans 14 amino acids. CDR3 sequence: CASSLRGLTDTQYF. DNA for the CDR3: TGTGCCAGCAGCTTAAGGGGTCTGACAGATACGCAGTATTTT.

The chain combines TRBV6-4 with TRBJ1-2; no reliable D call. With 4 bases removed from V and 10 bases from J, the gap between germline ends came to 16 bases. CDR3 size: 13 residues. Germline lookup yields CDR1 MRHNA and CDR2 SNTAGT. CDR3 sequence reads: CASSGSGGVTYTF. The CDR3 DNA follows: TGTGCCAGCAGTGGGTCCGGAGGAGTGACCTACACCTTC.

This clonotype came up a few times. The CDR3 DNA reads TGCGCCAGCAGCCAAGATAGGGCGGCGGGTCACGGGGAGCTGTTTTTT. It codes for CASSQDRAAGHGELFF. V is TRBV4-1 and J is TRBJ2-2; D is possibly TRBD2 (5 bases). CDR1 and CDR2 (germline): MGHRA, YSYEKL. This CDR3 has 16 residues. V lost 0 bases, J lost 7 bases, and 15 bases lay in between.

The chain employs TRBV25-1 and TRBJ2-4; 8 bases align to TRBD1. With the DNA end fitting TRBJ2-7 better, the J assignment may be wrong. The CDR3 contains 20 residues. From germline, CDR1 is MGHDK and CDR2 SYGVNS. CDR3 sequence (DNA): TGTGCCAGCAGTCCTCCACTAAAAATTTTGTCGGGGACAGGAACCTACGAGCAGTACTTC. It is translated as CASSPPLKILSGTGTYEQYF.

This clonotype was observed a handful of times. This chain uses TRBV7-2 with TRBJ1-5; the D is unclear. The CDR3 totals 13 residues. Germline V CDR1 and CDR2: SGHTA, FQGNSA. Deletions cut 1 base from V and 5 bases from J, with 6 bases between. CDR3 protein: CASSLVQHQPQHF. The CDR3 DNA reads as TGTGCCAGCAGCTTAGTACAACATCAGCCCCAGCATTTT.

Concerning this clonotype: Since a much larger clone is just one base distant, this may be a read error. The chain joins TRBV27 to TRBJ2-7; TRBD1 agrees at 12 bases. Trimming at V came to 3 bases and at J to 7 bases, leaving 7 bases not matched to a gene. The CDR3 spans 15 residues. CDR1 is MNHEY, CDR2 SMNVEV, per germline (reference sequence). The CDR3 bases are TGTGCCAGCAGTTTCGTAGGGACAGGGGGCAATGAGCAGTACTTC. Encoded protein: CASSFVGTGGNEQYF.

This clonotype appeared a few times. The chain is built from TRBV20-1 and TRBJ2-4; weak D call: TRBD2 (5 bases). The end of the DNA is better explained by TRBJ2-5, so the J call may be wrong. The germline CDR1 and CDR2 sequences are DFQATT and SNEGSKA (reference sequence). The CDR3 extends over 15 amino acids. The CDR3 nucleotides read TGCAGTGCTAGAGTTAGCAGAGGGAATGGAGAGACCCAGTACTTC. This encodes CSARVSRGNGETQYF.

The chain combines TRBV27 with TRBJ2-4, with 8 bases lining up with TRBD1. The end of the DNA is better explained by TRBJ2-7, so the J call may be wrong. CDR1 is MNHEY and CDR2 is SMNVEV in the germline V gene (reference sequence). The CDR3 runs 15 residues. This CDR3 is CASSFGSTGAYEQYF. The CDR3, as DNA: TGTGCCAGCAGTTTTGGTTCGACAGGGGCCTACGAGCAGTACTTC.

The chain employs TRBV6-1 and TRBJ1-5, with D unresolved. Looked up from germline, CDR1 is MNHNS and CDR2 is SASEGT. V was cut by 0 bases and J by 5 bases, with 11 bases left in between. This CDR3 spans 15 amino acids. The DNA of the CDR3 is TGTGCCAGCAGTGAAGCAGCGACGAAACATCAGCCCCAGCATTTT. As protein: CASSEAATKHQPQHF.

This clonotype was observed a few times. This sequence joins TRBV5-1 and TRBJ2-3; 8 bases line up with TRBD2. The CDR3 is 17 residues long. Germline lookup yields CDR1 SGHRS and CDR2 YFSETQ. V was clipped by 1 base and J by 0 bases; unmatched bases: 7. In DNA, the CDR3 is TGCGCCAGCAGCTTGAGTTTGGCGGGAGGAAGCACAGATACGCAGTATTTT. It yields the protein CASSLSLAGGSTDTQYF.

The rearrangement links TRBV18 to TRBJ1-1; a possible D gene is TRBD1 (5 bases). V lost 3 bases, J lost 2 bases, and 16 bases lay in between. The CDR3 spans 16 residues. Germline V CDR1 and CDR2: KGHSH, LQKENI. The CDR3 loop is CASSPQQARANTEAFF. CDR3 nucleotides: TGTGCCAGCTCACCGCAACAAGCCAGGGCAAACACTGAAGCTTTCTTT.

The chain combines TRBV2 with TRBJ2-7; 7 bases line up with TRBD2. The CDR3 spans 17 residues. Germline V gives CDR1 SNHLY, CDR2 FYNNEI. With V trimmed by 4 bases and J by 4 bases, 16 bases remained unmatched. The CDR3 nucleotides read TGTGCCAGCAGTGCGCCGGCACATGAGACGGGAGGATACGAGCAGTACTTC. Protein: CASSAPAHETGGYEQYF. Complete variable domain (other parts from reference TRBV2 and TRBJ2-7): EPEVTQTPSHQVTQMGQEVILRCVPISNHLYFYWYRQILGQKVEFLVSFYNNEISEKSEIFDDQFSVERPDGSNFTLKIRSTKLEDSAMYFCASSAPAHETGGYEQYFGPGTRLTVT.

The rearrangement links TRBV4-3 to TRBJ2-7; D ambiguous. The CDR3 extends over 15 amino acids. The germline V gene has CDR1 LGHNA and CDR2 YSLEER. The V end was cut by 0 bases, the J end by 2 bases, with 11 bases between. CDR3 sequence reads: CASSQDRRQPYEQYF. The CDR3 DNA reads as TGCGCCAGCAGCCAAGATAGGCGGCAGCCCTACGAGCAGTACTTC.

The chain carries TRBV7-2 and TRBJ2-3, with D possibly being TRBD2 (5 bases). The CDR3 is 14 amino acids. CDR1 and CDR2 from the germline V gene are SGHTA and FQGNSA. Trimming left V 2 bases short and J 2 bases short, with 8 bases between. CDR3 bases: TGTGCCAGCAGCTTAATCGGGGTCACAGATACGCAGTATTTT. This encodes CASSLIGVTDTQYF. The whole variable domain, remainder taken from reference TRBV7-2 and TRBJ2-3, is GAGVSQSPSNKVTEKGKDVELRCDPISGHTALYWYRQSLGQGLEFLIYFQGNSAPDKSGLPSDRFSAERTGGSVSTLTIQRTQQEDSAVYLCASSLIGVTDTQYFGPGTRLTVL.

This clonotype was seen only a few times. The chain couples TRBV29-1 to TRBJ1-2, with unresolved D. The CDR3 is 13 amino acids. Trimming stripped 2 bases from V and 4 bases from J, with 11 bases between. Germline loops: CDR1 SQVTM, CDR2 ANQGSEA. The CDR3 DNA reads as TGCAGCGTTGAAAAAGGGCAGGTCTATGGCTACACCTTC. It translates to CSVEKGQVYGYTF.

This chain connects TRBV9 to TRBJ1-5; perhaps TRBD1 as D (5 bases). The CDR3 spans 14 residues. Germline CDR1 and CDR2: SGDLS and YYNGEE. Trimming took off 8 bases at V and 6 bases at J, with 18 bases between the two ends. CDR3 sequence (DNA): TGTGCCAGAGGGACGGGGGTCCTTAGTCAGCCCCAGCATTTT. Translated, it gives CARGTGVLSQPQHF.

The CDR3 sequence: CASSSLSGPGEKLFF. CDR3 nucleotide sequence: TGTGCCAGCAGTTCCTTATCGGGGCCAGGTGAAAAACTGTTTTTT. V gene TRBV28 combines with J gene TRBJ1-4; D perhaps matches TRBD1 (5 bases). The CDR3 is 15 residues long. Germline values: CDR1 MDHEN, CDR2 SYDVKM. The V and J ends lost 4 bases and 7 bases respectively, with 16 bases between them.